The T cell receptor (beta chain) under discussion was sequenced for a study of blood T cell repertoires in COVID-19. Overall study: From T cells, B-cell-depleted T cells, or PBMCs came the material, which was cDNA or gDNA.

The assay was immunoSEQ multiplex PCR, and TCRdb's table has in-frame clones only and misses some. The repertoire holds roughly 250,000 clones, with 85% to 90% as singletons. This clone occurred once. V lost 4 bases to trimming and J lost 3 bases, with 12 bases between them. Per the germline V gene, CDR1 is MDHEN and CDR2 is SYDVKM. The CDR3 runs 14 residues. The receptor was derived from a woman in her 30s with COVID-19, enrolled during active disease. The sample was peripheral blood. The genes are TRBV28 and TRBJ2-5; D is uncertain. DNA of the CDR3: TGTGCCAGCAGTTCAGGAACCTGGGAAGAGACCCAGTACTTC. Protein product: CASSSGTWEETQYF.